Listed here are 13 T cell receptor beta chains from one sample, sequenced in a study of blood T cell repertoires in COVID-19. Measured with immunoSEQ multiplex PCR; TCRdb has only the in-frame clones, and not every one. The sample shows roughly 150,000 clones, 75% to 90% of them seen only once. The sequenced material came from peripheral blood. Receptor source: a woman of 80 years or more with acute or convalescent COVID-19.

This sequence joins TRBV28 and TRBJ1-4; a weak D match, TRBD1 (5 bases). Germline values: CDR1 MDHEN, CDR2 SYDVKM. The V end lost 5 bases, the J end lost 8 bases, and 21 bases lay between the germline ends. The length of the CDR3 is 16 residues. CDR3 protein: CASSPGPGGVGEKLFF. DNA of the CDR3: TGTGCCAGCAGTCCGGGGCCAGGCGGGGTAGGAGAAAAACTGTTTTTT. Full variable domain (remainder filled in from reference TRBV28 and TRBJ1-4): DVKVTQSSRYLVKRTGEKVFLECVQDMDHENMFWYRQDPGLGLRLIYFSYDVKMKEKGDIPEGYSVSREKKERFSLILESASTNQTSMYLCASSPGPGGVGEKLFFGSGTQLSVL.

The chain employs TRBV5-1 and TRBJ2-3, with D hard to call. V shed 0 bases and J shed 3 bases, with 11 bases lying between them. The CDR3 has 15 residues. Germline-derived CDR1 and CDR2 are SGHRS and YFSETQ. The CDR3 loop reads CASSLEPGRTDTQYF. The CDR3 nucleotides are TGCGCCAGCAGCTTGGAACCAGGTAGGACAGATACGCAGTATTTT.

The chain carries TRBV3-1 (or the pseudogene TRBV3-2) and TRBJ2-2; TRBD2 is a possible D gene (5 bases). Trimming left V 2 bases short and J 8 bases short, with 9 bases between. Germline CDR1 and CDR2: LGHDT and YNNKEL (reference sequence). The CDR3 is made up of 13 amino acids. The CDR3 protein is CASSQSRRGELFF. The CDR3 coding sequence is TGTGCCAGCAGCCAAAGTAGGAGGGGGGAGCTGTTTTTT.

This clone was counted between two and nine times. V and J are TRBV7-8 and TRBJ2-5, with D possibly matching TRBD1 (7 bases). The CDR3 covers 15 residues. The V end lost 2 bases, the J end lost 2 bases, and 12 bases lay between the germline ends. Germline CDR1 and CDR2: SGHVS and FQNEAQ. CDR3 coding DNA: TGTGCCAGCAGCTTAAGGGGGGACAGACAAGAGACCCAGTACTTC. It yields the protein CASSLRGDRQETQYF.

The rearrangement uses TRBV5-1 and TRBJ2-2, with 14 positions matching TRBD2. V was clipped by 2 bases and J by 0 bases; unmatched bases: 3. The CDR3 has 18 residues. CDR1 is SGHRS, CDR2 YFSETQ, per germline. CDR3 nucleotide sequence: TGCGCCAGCAGCTTACGACTAGCGGGGGGGACGAACACCGGGGAGCTGTTTTTT. It is translated as CASSLRLAGGTNTGELFF.

V and J are TRBV28 and TRBJ2-1; maybe TRBD2 (5 bases). In germline, CDR1 is MDHEN, CDR2 SYDVKM. The CDR3 runs 14 residues. V lost 6 bases, J lost 1 base, and 10 bases lay in between. CDR3 sequence (DNA): TGTGCCAGCAGGAGAGCGGAATCCTACAATGAGCAGTTCTTC. It codes for CASRRAESYNEQFF.

The chain combines TRBV2 with TRBJ2-1, with 12 positions matching TRBD1. This CDR3 has 18 residues. With V trimmed by 11 bases and J by 7 bases, 21 bases remained unmatched. Germline V gene sequence: CDR1 SNHLY, CDR2 FYNNEI. CDR3 in amino acids: CARAGGQGAQIDNNEQFF. For the CDR3, the DNA is TGTGCCCGGGCGGGGGGACAGGGGGCGCAGATCGACAATAATGAGCAGTTCTTC.

The rearrangement links TRBV19 to TRBJ1-4; D not resolved. V lost 5 bases to trimming and J lost 3 bases, with 13 bases between them. CDR1 and CDR2 from the germline V gene are LNHDA and SQIVND (reference sequence). The CDR3 runs to 15 residues. The CDR3 bases are TGTGCCAGTAGTTCAACACATGCACCTAATGAAAAACTGTTTTTT. Protein sequence: CASSSTHAPNEKLFF.

The chain uses TRBV6-5 and TRBJ1-4; 7 bases are a match to TRBD1. The CDR3 has 14 residues. Germline values: CDR1 MNHEY, CDR2 SVGAGI. After removal of 7 bases from V and 0 bases from J, the junction contained 2 bases not matched to a gene. The CDR3 DNA reads as TGTGCCAGCACGACAGGGCCAACTAATGAAAAACTGTTTTTT. Encoded protein: CASTTGPTNEKLFF.

This chain connects TRBV27 to TRBJ2-3; perhaps TRBD1 as D (5 bases). The germline V and J ends were trimmed by 7 bases and 2 bases, with 16 bases remaining between them. CDR3 length: 15 residues. Germline V gives CDR1 MNHEY, CDR2 SMNVEV (reference sequence). The CDR3 DNA sequence: TGTGCCAGCACAAGGGGCCAACTCCCCACAGATACGCAGTATTTT. Translation gives CASTRGQLPTDTQYF.

This clone turned up a few times. The genes are TRBV27 and TRBJ2-1; the match to TRBD2 covers 9 bases. After removal of 5 bases from V and 9 bases from J, the junction contained 11 bases not matched to a gene. CDR3 length equals 15 residues. CDR1 and CDR2 from the germline V gene are MNHEY and SMNVEV (reference sequence). The CDR3 nucleotides read TGTGCCAGCAGTGTCCCGGGCGGGAGGGGAACTGAGCAGTTCTTC. Amino acids: CASSVPGGRGTEQFF.

V gene TRBV13 combines with J gene TRBJ2-1; 10 bases fit TRBD2. The CDR3 has 16 residues. The junction had 5 bases not matched to a gene; V was cut back by 3 bases and J by 3 bases. CDR1 is PRHDT and CDR2 is FYEKMQ in the germline V gene (reference sequence). The CDR3 reads CASSFGLAEYYNEQFF. CDR3 coding DNA: TGTGCCAGCAGCTTTGGACTAGCGGAGTACTACAATGAGCAGTTCTTC.

CDR3 region: CASSLKDRLETQYF. DNA for the CDR3: TGTGCCAGCAGTTTAAAGGACAGGTTGGAGACCCAGTACTTC. The chain couples TRBV28 to TRBJ2-5; TRBD1 aligns across 7 bases. V was clipped by 2 bases and J by 5 bases; unmatched bases: 5. The CDR3 extends over 14 amino acids. The germline gives CDR1 MDHEN, CDR2 SYDVKM. The full variable domain, its missing parts supplied by reference TRBV28 and TRBJ2-5, is DVKVTQSSRYLVKRTGEKVFLECVQDMDHENMFWYRQDPGLGLRLIYFSYDVKMKEKGDIPEGYSVSREKKERFSLILESASTNQTSMYLCASSLKDRLETQYFGPGTRLLVL.